These 17 T cell receptor beta chains were sequenced from one sample in a study of shared clonotypes between healthy human individuals. Sequenced by immunoSEQ multiplex PCR; TCRdb stores in-frame clones only, minus some. There are some 630,000 clones in the sample; around 72% occur only once, and about 1.7% lies in the top ten. The specimen was memory CD4+ T cells sorted from blood. Subset of the sample: CD45RA-negative fraction. The receptors were sampled from a woman in her 30s in good health.

The chain carries TRBV11-3 and TRBJ2-2; tentatively, D is TRBD2 (6 bases). Trimming took 2 bases from V and 0 from J, leaving 19 bases between them. Germline CDR1 SGHNT, CDR2 YENEEA. The CDR3 loop spans 19 amino acids. CDR3 in DNA: TGTGCCAGCAGCTTATCCCGGTGGGGGGACGACGCGAACACCGGGGAGCTGTTTTTT. Residues: CASSLSRWGDDANTGELFF. The variable domain in full, completed from reference TRBV11-3 and TRBJ2-2, reads EAGVVQSPRYKIIEKKQPVAFWCNPISGHNTLYWYLQNLGQGPELLIRYENEEAVDDSQLPKDRFSAERLKGVDSTLKIQPAELGDSAVYLCASSLSRWGDDANTGELFFGEGSRLTVL.

The V gene is TRBV7-9, the J gene TRBJ1-1; 7 bases agree with TRBD1. The V and J ends lost 1 base and 5 bases, in that order; junction bases with no gene match: 4. The CDR3 sequence is 14 residues long. CDR1 is SEHNR, CDR2 FQNEAQ, per germline (reference sequence). CDR3 sequence reads: CASSLEGGWTEAFF. Written as DNA, the CDR3 is TGTGCCAGCAGCTTAGAAGGGGGCTGGACTGAAGCTTTCTTT.

The chain joins TRBV12-5 to TRBJ2-1, with D tentatively TRBD2 (6 bases). Deletions cut 1 base from V and 5 bases from J, with 24 bases between. In germline, CDR1 is LGHNT, CDR2 FRNRAP. CDR3 size: 19 residues. The CDR3 region is CASGLARAGAGTVNNEQFF. CDR3 nucleotide sequence: TGTGCTAGTGGTTTGGCCCGGGCCGGGGCCGGGACTGTGAACAATGAGCAGTTCTTC.

J is TRBJ1-4 and V is TRBV9; 9 bases align to TRBD1. CDR1 and CDR2 (germline): SGDLS, YYNGEE. This CDR3 is 16 amino acids long. V was pared by 4 bases and J by 4 bases, with 8 bases of the junction left unmatched. Here the CDR3 reads CASSFGGQGLNEKLFF. For the CDR3, the DNA is TGTGCCAGCAGCTTTGGGGGACAGGGACTTAATGAAAAACTGTTTTTT.

The rearrangement links TRBV25-1 to TRBJ2-7; the D gene is possibly TRBD1 (6 bases). The CDR3 has 15 amino acids. Per germline, CDR1 MGHDK and CDR2 SYGVNS. Trimming took off 2 bases at V and 3 bases at J, with 14 bases between the two ends. The CDR3 region is CASSEPRGTHYEQYF. As DNA, the CDR3 is TGTGCCAGCAGTGAACCCAGGGGAACCCACTACGAGCAGTACTTC.

The V call is TRBV28, the J call TRBJ2-7; D assignment may be TRBD1 or TRBD2 (6 bases each). The V end lost 4 bases, the J end lost 4 bases, and 29 bases lay between the germline ends. Germline values: CDR1 MDHEN, CDR2 SYDVKM. The CDR3 sequence is 19 residues long. The CDR3 is CASSSLPSPRTAGGYEQYF. Written as DNA, the CDR3 is TGTGCCAGCAGTTCCCTACCAAGCCCCAGGACAGCCGGGGGATACGAGCAGTACTTC.

DNA of the CDR3: TGCGCCAGCAGCTTGGGCGAAGTGGGGTTACGGGATTATGGCTACACCTTC. It encodes CASSLGEVGLRDYGYTF. The V and J genes are TRBV5-1 and TRBJ1-2; D not resolved. This CDR3 has 17 amino acids. The V end was cut by 0 bases, the J end by 5 bases, with 20 bases between. Germline V gene lookup returns CDR1 SGHRS and CDR2 YFSETQ.

The chain employs TRBV7-8 and TRBJ2-1; 10 bases align to TRBD2. The CDR3 runs to 14 residues. Trimming cost V 4 bases and J 10 bases; bases outside gene matches: 7. Germline CDR1 and CDR2: SGHVS and FQNEAQ. CDR3 residues: CASSSTRAGGEQFF. CDR3 nucleotide sequence: TGTGCCAGCAGCTCGACACGAGCGGGAGGGGAGCAGTTCTTC.

This clone was picked up a small number of times. The J gene is TRBJ2-7, the V gene TRBV14; D gene uncertain. Germline-derived CDR1 and CDR2 are SGHDN and FVKESK. V was cut by 1 base and J by 3 bases, with 13 bases left in between. The CDR3 runs to 15 residues. The CDR3 here is CASSQGRRNSYEQYF. The DNA for the CDR3 is TGTGCCAGCAGCCAAGGTCGTAGGAATAGCTACGAGCAGTACTTC.

J is TRBJ2-3 and V is TRBV28, with no clear D. The ends were cut back, 2 bases at V and 1 base at J, with 22 bases in the middle. Looked up from germline, CDR1 is MDHEN and CDR2 is SYDVKM. The length of the CDR3 is 19 residues. CDR3 nucleotide sequence: TGTGCCAGCAGTTTACCCCCTTCGGGTTCAACTCTCCGCACAGATACGCAGTATTTT. Its protein is CASSLPPSGSTLRTDTQYF.

The chain employs TRBV19 and TRBJ2-2; 12 nucleotides line up with TRBD1. J lost 7 bases, V lost 3 bases, and 6 bases had no gene match. The germline V gene has CDR1 LNHDA and CDR2 SQIVND (reference sequence). This CDR3 is built from 16 residues. The CDR3 loop is CASSIPGQGANGELFF. CDR3 bases: TGTGCCAGTAGTATTCCGGGACAGGGGGCGAACGGGGAGCTGTTTTTT.

This clone was detected only once. The rearrangement joins TRBV18 to TRBJ2-3, with TRBD1 matching 9 bases. CDR1 and CDR2 (germline): KGHSH, LQKENI. This CDR3 is 18 amino acids long. V lost 1 base, J lost 0 bases, and 8 bases stayed unmatched. Here the CDR3 reads CASSPRSGTGQSTDTQYF. The CDR3 coding sequence is TGTGCCAGCTCACCACGCTCCGGGACAGGGCAGAGCACAGATACGCAGTATTTT.

The J gene is TRBJ1-2, the V gene TRBV5-1, with D hard to call. Germline CDR1 SGHRS, CDR2 YFSETQ. Deletions cut 0 bases from V and 6 bases from J, with 9 bases between. This CDR3 has 13 residues. The DNA for the CDR3 is TGCGCCAGCAGCTTGGAGATAACAAATGGCTACACCTTC. This gives the protein CASSLEITNGYTF.

The chain links TRBV10-3 to TRBJ2-7; D is unresolved. Germline V gives CDR1 ENHRY, CDR2 SYGVKD. The CDR3 is 15 residues long. V lost 3 bases to trimming and J lost 2 bases, with 14 bases between them. The CDR3: CAISDLSRKTYEQYF. In nucleotides, the CDR3 is TGTGCCATCAGTGATTTATCGAGGAAAACCTACGAGCAGTACTTC.

This clone was observed many times. This sequence joins TRBV27 and TRBJ2-1; D might be TRBD2 (7 bases). The germline V gene encodes CDR1 MNHEY and CDR2 SMNVEV (reference sequence). This CDR3 has 14 residues. Trimming took off 4 bases at V and 6 bases at J, with 13 bases between the two ends. CDR3 protein: CASSSFGGRNEQFF. CDR3 sequence (DNA): TGTGCCAGCAGTTCTTTCGGGGGGCGCAATGAGCAGTTCTTC.

In its sample, this clone was seen once. The chain links TRBV7-8 to TRBJ1-5, with no clear D. V dropped 4 bases and J dropped 7 bases, with 14 bases sitting between them. The CDR3 runs 14 residues. Germline V gives CDR1 SGHVS, CDR2 FQNEAQ. The CDR3 coding sequence is TGTGCCAGCAGCTCGGGCCATGCAGCGCAGCCCCAGCATTTT. Protein sequence: CASSSGHAAQPQHF.

The table lists this clone with many counts. The chain couples TRBV10-3 to TRBJ1-1; the match to TRBD1 covers 10 bases. The CDR3 loop spans 12 amino acids. Germline V gives CDR1 ENHRY, CDR2 SYGVKD. The V and J ends lost 10 bases and 4 bases, in that order; junction bases with no gene match: 3. This chain's CDR3 is CATGQGGTEAFF. DNA of the CDR3: TGTGCCACCGGACAGGGGGGCACTGAAGCTTTCTTT.